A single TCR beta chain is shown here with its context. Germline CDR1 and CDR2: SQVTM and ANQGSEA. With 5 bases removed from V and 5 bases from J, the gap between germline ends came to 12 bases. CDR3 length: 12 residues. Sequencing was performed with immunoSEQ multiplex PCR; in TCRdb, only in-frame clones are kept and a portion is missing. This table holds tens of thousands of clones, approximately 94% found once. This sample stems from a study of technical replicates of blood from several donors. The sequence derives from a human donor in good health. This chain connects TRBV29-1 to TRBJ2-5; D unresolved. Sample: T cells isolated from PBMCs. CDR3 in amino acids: CSVNLPVETQYF. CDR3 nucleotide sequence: TGCAGCGTTAACTTACCGGTGGAGACCCAGTACTTC.